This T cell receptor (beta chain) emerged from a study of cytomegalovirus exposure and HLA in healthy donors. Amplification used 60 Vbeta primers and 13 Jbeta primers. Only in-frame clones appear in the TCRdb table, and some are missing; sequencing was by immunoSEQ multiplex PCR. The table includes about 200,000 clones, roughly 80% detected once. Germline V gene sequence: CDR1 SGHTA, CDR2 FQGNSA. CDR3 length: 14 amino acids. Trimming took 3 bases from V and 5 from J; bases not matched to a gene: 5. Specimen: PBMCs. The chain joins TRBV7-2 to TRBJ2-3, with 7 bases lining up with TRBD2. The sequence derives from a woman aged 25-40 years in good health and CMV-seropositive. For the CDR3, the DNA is TGTGCCAGCAGCTTGGGCGGGGGTTTAGATACGCAGTATTTT. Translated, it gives CASSLGGGLDTQYF.